Following are 15 T cell receptor beta chains from one sample sequenced in a study of cytomegalovirus exposure and HLA in healthy donors. The PCR employed 60 Vbeta primers together with 13 Jbeta primers. Sequencing was performed with immunoSEQ multiplex PCR; in TCRdb, only in-frame clones are kept and a portion is missing. The table includes fewer than 100,000 clones, roughly three quarters detected once. The sample taken for sequencing was PBMCs. The receptors shown here come from a man aged 35 to 55 in good health and CMV-seronegative.

CDR3 sequence (DNA): TGTGCCAGCAGGGCAGGGGAGCTGTTTTTT. It specifies CASRAGELFF. The V gene is TRBV2, the J gene TRBJ2-2, with D unclear. The V end was cut by 6 bases, the J end by 8 bases, with 4 bases between. The CDR3 is made up of 10 amino acids. Germline V gene data show CDR1 as SNHLY and CDR2 as FYNNEI.

This chain uses TRBV9 with TRBJ2-2, with D possibly being TRBD2 (6 bases). The CDR3 runs 14 residues. V was trimmed by 3 bases and J by 5 bases, leaving 11 bases between them. The V gene's germline CDR1 is SGDLS and CDR2 YYNGEE. The CDR3 here is CASSAGVGTGELFF. The DNA for the CDR3 is TGTGCCAGCAGCGCGGGAGTCGGGACCGGGGAGCTGTTTTTT.

This clone has just one count. This sequence joins TRBV28 and TRBJ1-6, with TRBD1 identical over 7 bases. The CDR3 consists of 17 residues. Trimming at V came to 5 bases and at J to 9 bases, leaving 16 bases not matched to a gene. Germline V lookup: CDR1 MDHEN, CDR2 SYDVKM. This chain's CDR3 is CASSTNQGQPVGSPLHF. The CDR3 coding sequence is TGTGCCAGCAGTACGAACCAGGGACAGCCGGTTGGTTCACCCCTCCACTTT.

The chain employs TRBV7-8 and TRBJ2-7; 8 nucleotides align to TRBD1. With V trimmed by 5 bases and J by 0 bases, 6 bases remained unmatched. Germline CDR1 and CDR2: SGHVS and FQNEAQ. This CDR3 spans 15 amino acids. This CDR3 reads CASSVQGAPSYEQYF. The DNA of the CDR3 is TGTGCCAGCAGCGTCCAGGGGGCTCCCTCCTACGAGCAGTACTTC.

This chain links TRBV28 with TRBJ1-3, with a possible D match to TRBD1 (6 bases). CDR1 is MDHEN, CDR2 SYDVKM, per germline. V lost 3 bases and J 0 bases, leaving 9 bases between the germline ends. This CDR3 is built from 15 residues. This CDR3 is CASSLGTNSGNTIYF. The CDR3 DNA is TGTGCCAGCAGTTTGGGGACAAACTCTGGAAACACCATATATTTT.

This clone was found once. This sequence joins TRBV7-9 and TRBJ2-1, with 7 bases identical to TRBD1. Germline trimming cut 5 bases from V and 8 bases from J; bases unmatched to any gene: 15. Germline V gene data show CDR1 as SEHNR and CDR2 as FQNEAQ (reference sequence). CDR3 length: 16 amino acids. The CDR3 protein is CASSARAQGDPDEQFF. In DNA form, the CDR3 reads TGTGCCAGCAGCGCCAGGGCTCAGGGGGACCCAGATGAGCAGTTCTTC.

The chain employs TRBV2 and TRBJ1-2; D remains unclear. CDR1 is SNHLY, CDR2 FYNNEI, per germline. Trimming shortened V by 3 bases and J by 4 bases, and 12 bases separated the two germline ends. This CDR3 comprises 14 residues. The CDR3 region has the DNA TGTGCCAGCAGTGATCTCCGGGTAGGCTATGGCTACACCTTC. Translating it yields CASSDLRVGYGYTF.

The V gene is TRBV19, the J gene TRBJ2-6, with D possibly TRBD1 on 5 matching bases. CDR1 and CDR2 from the germline V gene are LNHDA and SQIVND (reference sequence). Trimming took 6 bases from V and 8 from J, leaving 14 bases between them. The CDR3 loop spans 14 amino acids. The CDR3 region has the DNA TGTGCCAGTAGCAGGGATGATTGGACCAACGTCCTGACTTTC. It codes for CASSRDDWTNVLTF.

The rearrangement uses TRBV7-2 and TRBJ1-6; D possibly corresponds to TRBD1 (5 bases). This CDR3 spans 16 amino acids. V lost 5 bases, J lost 8 bases, and 19 bases lay in between. From germline, CDR1 is SGHTA and CDR2 FQGNSA. This CDR3 reads CASSPPIDRSYSPLHF. CDR3 sequence (DNA): TGTGCCAGCAGCCCCCCGATAGACAGATCGTATTCACCCCTCCACTTT.

The CDR3 DNA follows: TGTGCCAGCAGTTCGTCCTATGAAAAACTGTTTTTT. Translated: CASSSSYEKLFF. This chain links TRBV27 with TRBJ1-4; D remains ambiguous. The V gene lost 4 bases and the J gene lost 6 bases, with 6 bases spanning the gap. CDR3 length equals 12 residues. Germline assignment: CDR1 MNHEY and CDR2 SMNVEV (reference sequence).

This chain connects TRBV7-9 to TRBJ1-5, with a tentative D call TRBD1 (5 bases). The CDR3 sequence is 12 residues long. Trimming removed 2 bases at V and 6 bases at J, with 5 bases between. Looked up from germline, CDR1 is SEHNR and CDR2 is FQNEAQ (reference sequence). The CDR3 loop is CASSLQGQPQHF. CDR3 nucleotide sequence: TGTGCCAGCAGCTTACAGGGTCAGCCCCAGCATTTT. Full variable domain (missing parts from reference TRBV7-9 and TRBJ1-5): DTGVSQNPRHKITKRGQNVTFRCDPISEHNRLYWYRQTLGQGPEFLTYFQNEAQLEKSRLLSDRFSAERPKGSFSTLEIQRTEQGDSAMYLCASSLQGQPQHFGDGTRLSIL.

The chain carries TRBV19 and TRBJ2-5, with TRBD2 identical over 10 bases. The V gene end was trimmed by 11 bases and the J gene end by 7 bases; junction bases not matched to a gene: 13. This CDR3 is 14 amino acids long. The germline V gene encodes CDR1 LNHDA and CDR2 SQIVND (reference sequence). CDR3 amino acids: CAGGVAGGAGTQYF. Written as DNA, the CDR3 is TGTGCCGGGGGGGTAGCGGGGGGCGCGGGGACCCAGTACTTC.

This clone was found a few times. This chain uses TRBV6-5 with TRBJ1-1; D remains unclear. Germline loops: CDR1 MNHEY, CDR2 SVGAGI. The V end lost 5 bases, the J end lost 10 bases, and 11 bases lay between the germline ends. This CDR3 has 11 residues. As DNA, the CDR3 is TGTGCCAGCAGTGTGGGGAGTGGAGCTTTCTTT. Protein sequence: CASSVGSGAFF.

The gene calls are TRBV19 and TRBJ2-2; the D gene is possibly TRBD2 (7 bases). CDR1 is LNHDA, CDR2 SQIVND, per germline (reference sequence). The CDR3 consists of 16 residues. Trimming removed 8 bases from V and 5 bases from J, with 21 bases in between. CDR3 DNA: TGTGCCAGTGGCGTAGGGGGGGCGACGGGGACCGGGGAGCTGTTTTTT. Its protein product is CASGVGGATGTGELFF.

This chain connects TRBV28 to TRBJ1-2; D unclear. V lost 7 bases and J 6 bases, leaving 12 bases between the germline ends. The CDR3 runs 12 residues. Germline-derived CDR1 and CDR2 are MDHEN and SYDVKM. The CDR3 DNA follows: TGTGCCAGCACCGGTCAAGTGAATGGCTACACCTTC. It codes for CASTGQVNGYTF.